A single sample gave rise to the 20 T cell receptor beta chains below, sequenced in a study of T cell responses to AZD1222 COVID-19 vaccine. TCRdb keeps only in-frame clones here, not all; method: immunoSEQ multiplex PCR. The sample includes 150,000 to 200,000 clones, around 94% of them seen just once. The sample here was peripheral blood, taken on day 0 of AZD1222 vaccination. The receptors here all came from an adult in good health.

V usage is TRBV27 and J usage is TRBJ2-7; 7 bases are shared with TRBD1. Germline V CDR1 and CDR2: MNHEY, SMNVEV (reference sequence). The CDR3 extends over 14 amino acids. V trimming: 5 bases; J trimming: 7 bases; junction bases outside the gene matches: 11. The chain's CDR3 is CASSIGTAEREQYF. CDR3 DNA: TGTGCCAGCAGTATCGGGACAGCTGAACGGGAGCAGTACTTC.

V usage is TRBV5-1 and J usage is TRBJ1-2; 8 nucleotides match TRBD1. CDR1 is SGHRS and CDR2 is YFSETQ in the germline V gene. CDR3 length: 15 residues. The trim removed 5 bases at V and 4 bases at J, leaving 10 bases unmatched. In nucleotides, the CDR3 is TGCGCCAGCAGGGATCCCGGGACAGGACCCTATGGCTACACCTTC. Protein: CASRDPGTGPYGYTF.

The CDR3 nucleotides are TGTGCCAGCAGTCCCCTAGCGGGGGGGACGAGCTCCTACAATGAGCAGTTCTTC. Protein sequence: CASSPLAGGTSSYNEQFF. The chain joins TRBV6-6 to TRBJ2-1; 12 bases agree with TRBD2. J was trimmed by 0 bases and V by 5 bases; bases with no gene match: 8. The germline V gene encodes CDR1 MNHNY and CDR2 SVGAGI (reference sequence). The CDR3 length is 18 residues.

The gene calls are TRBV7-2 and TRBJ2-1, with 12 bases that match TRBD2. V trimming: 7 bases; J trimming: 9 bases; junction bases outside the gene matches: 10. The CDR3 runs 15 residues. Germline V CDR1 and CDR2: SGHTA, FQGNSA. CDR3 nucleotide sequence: TGTGCCAGCACGGTTCCTAGCGGGGGGGCCGTTGAGCAGTTCTTC. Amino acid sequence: CASTVPSGGAVEQFF.

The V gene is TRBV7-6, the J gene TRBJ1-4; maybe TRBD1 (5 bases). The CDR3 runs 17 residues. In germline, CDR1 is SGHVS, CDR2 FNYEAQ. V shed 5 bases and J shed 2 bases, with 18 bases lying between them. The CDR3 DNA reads TGTGCCAGCAGCCCCAACCCCAGGGAGATCACTAATGAAAAACTGTTTTTT. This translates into CASSPNPREITNEKLFF.

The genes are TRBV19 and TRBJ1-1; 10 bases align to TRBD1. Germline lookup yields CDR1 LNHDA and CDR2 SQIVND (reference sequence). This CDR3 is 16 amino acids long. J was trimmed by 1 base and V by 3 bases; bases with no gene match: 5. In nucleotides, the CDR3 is TGTGCCAGTAGTATTGGATGGACAGGGGGGAACACTGAAGCTTTCTTT. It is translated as CASSIGWTGGNTEAFF.

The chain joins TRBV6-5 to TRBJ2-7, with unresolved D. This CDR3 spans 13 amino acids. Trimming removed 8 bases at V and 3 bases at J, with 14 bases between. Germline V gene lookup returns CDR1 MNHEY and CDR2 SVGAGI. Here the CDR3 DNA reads TGTGCCAGCGGGTTAGGGCCTCGCTACGAGCAGTACTTC. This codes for CASGLGPRYEQYF.

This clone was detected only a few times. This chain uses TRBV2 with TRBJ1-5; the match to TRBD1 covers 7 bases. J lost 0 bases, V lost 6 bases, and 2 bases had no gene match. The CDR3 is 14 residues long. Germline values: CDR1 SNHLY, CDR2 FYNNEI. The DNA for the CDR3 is TGTGCCAGCAGAGACAGGGTTAGCAATCAGCCCCAGCATTTT. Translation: CASRDRVSNQPQHF.

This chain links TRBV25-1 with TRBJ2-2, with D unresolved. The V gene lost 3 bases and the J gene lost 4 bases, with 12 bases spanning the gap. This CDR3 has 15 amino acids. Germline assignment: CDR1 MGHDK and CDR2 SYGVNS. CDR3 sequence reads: CASSDSRFSTGELFF. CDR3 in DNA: TGTGCCAGCAGTGACTCGCGGTTCAGCACCGGGGAGCTGTTTTTT.

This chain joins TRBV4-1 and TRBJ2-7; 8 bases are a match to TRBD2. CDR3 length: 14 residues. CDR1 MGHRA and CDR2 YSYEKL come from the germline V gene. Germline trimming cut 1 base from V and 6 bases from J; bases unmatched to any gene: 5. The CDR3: CASSQGRLAGEQYF. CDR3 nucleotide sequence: TGCGCCAGCAGCCAAGGTCGGCTAGCGGGCGAGCAGTACTTC.

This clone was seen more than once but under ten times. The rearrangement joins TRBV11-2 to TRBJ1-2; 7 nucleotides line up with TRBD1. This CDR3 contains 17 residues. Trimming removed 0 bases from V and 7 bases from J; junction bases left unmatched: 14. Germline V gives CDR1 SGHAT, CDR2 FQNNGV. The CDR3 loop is CASSLEPWAGGRGGYTF. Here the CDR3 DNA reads TGTGCCAGCAGCTTAGAACCCTGGGCAGGGGGACGGGGTGGCTACACCTTC. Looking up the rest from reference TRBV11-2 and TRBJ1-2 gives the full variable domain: EAGVAQSPRYKIIEKRQSVAFWCNPISGHATLYWYQQILGQGPKLLIQFQNNGVVDDSQLPKDRFSAERLKGVDSTLKIQPAKLEDSAVYLCASSLEPWAGGRGGYTFGSGTRLTVV.

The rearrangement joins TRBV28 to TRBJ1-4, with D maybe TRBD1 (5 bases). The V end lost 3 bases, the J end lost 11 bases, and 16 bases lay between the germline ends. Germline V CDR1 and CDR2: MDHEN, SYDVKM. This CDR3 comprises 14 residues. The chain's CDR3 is CASSLQPLWGKLFF. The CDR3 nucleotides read TGTGCCAGCAGTTTGCAGCCCCTATGGGGGAAACTGTTTTTT.

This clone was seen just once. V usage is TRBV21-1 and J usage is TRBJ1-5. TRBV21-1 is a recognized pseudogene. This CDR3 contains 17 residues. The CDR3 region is CASSKGRHLFSNQPQHF. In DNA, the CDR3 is TGTGCCAGCAGCAAAGGGCGGCATCTCTTTAGCAATCAGCCCCAGCATTTT.

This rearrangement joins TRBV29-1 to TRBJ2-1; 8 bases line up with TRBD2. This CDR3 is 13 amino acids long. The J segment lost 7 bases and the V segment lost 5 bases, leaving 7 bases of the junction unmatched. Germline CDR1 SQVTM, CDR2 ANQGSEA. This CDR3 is CSVLQRGTNEQFF. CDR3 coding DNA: TGCAGCGTTCTACAGCGGGGGACGAATGAGCAGTTCTTC.

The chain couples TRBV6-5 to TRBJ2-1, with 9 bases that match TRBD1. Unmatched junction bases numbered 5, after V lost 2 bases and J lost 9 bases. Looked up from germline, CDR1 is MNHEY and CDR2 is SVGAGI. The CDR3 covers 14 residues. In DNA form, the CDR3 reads TGTGCCAGCAGTTACCGGACAGGGGCAACTGAGCAGTTCTTC. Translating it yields CASSYRTGATEQFF.

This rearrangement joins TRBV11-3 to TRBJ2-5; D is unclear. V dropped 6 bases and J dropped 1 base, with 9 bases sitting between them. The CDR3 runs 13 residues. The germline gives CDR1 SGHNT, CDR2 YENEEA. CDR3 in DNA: TGTGCCAGCAGTCGCACGGTCCAAGAGACCCAGTACTTC. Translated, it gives CASSRTVQETQYF.

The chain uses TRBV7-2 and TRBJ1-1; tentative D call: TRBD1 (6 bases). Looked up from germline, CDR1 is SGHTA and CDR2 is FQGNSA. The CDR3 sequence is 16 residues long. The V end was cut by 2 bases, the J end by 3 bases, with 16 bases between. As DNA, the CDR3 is TGTGCCAGCAGCTTAATTTGGGGGGCCGGGTACACTGAAGCTTTCTTT. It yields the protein CASSLIWGAGYTEAFF.

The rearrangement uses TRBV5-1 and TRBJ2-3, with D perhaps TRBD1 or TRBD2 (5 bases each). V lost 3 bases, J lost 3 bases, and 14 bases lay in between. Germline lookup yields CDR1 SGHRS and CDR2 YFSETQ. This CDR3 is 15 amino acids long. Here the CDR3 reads CASSSGTWGTDTQYF. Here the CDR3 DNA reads TGCGCCAGCAGCTCAGGGACGTGGGGTACAGATACGCAGTATTTT. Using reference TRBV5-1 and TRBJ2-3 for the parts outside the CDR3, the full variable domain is KAGVTQTPRYLIKTRGQQVTLSCSPISGHRSVSWYQQTPGQGLQFLFEYFSETQRNKGNFPGRFSGRQFSNSRSEMNVSTLELGDSALYLCASSSGTWGTDTQYFGPGTRLTVL.

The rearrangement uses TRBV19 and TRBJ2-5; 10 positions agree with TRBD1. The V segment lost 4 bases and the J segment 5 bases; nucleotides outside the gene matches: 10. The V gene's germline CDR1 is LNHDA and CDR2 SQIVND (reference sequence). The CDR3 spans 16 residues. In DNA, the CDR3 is TGTGCCAGTAGTAGAGGGGGACAGGGGAGGAAGGAGACCCAGTACTTC. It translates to CASSRGGQGRKETQYF.

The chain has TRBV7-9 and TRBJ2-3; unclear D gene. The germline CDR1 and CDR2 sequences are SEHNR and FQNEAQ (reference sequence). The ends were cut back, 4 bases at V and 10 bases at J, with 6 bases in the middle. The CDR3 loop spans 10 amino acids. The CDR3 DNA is TGTGCCAGCAGCTCCGAAGCGCAGTATTTT. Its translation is CASSSEAQYF.